The T cell receptor beta chain described here comes from a study of T cell repertoires in cytomegalovirus infection (dated by TCRdb to 2018 to 2020). About the study as a whole: Donor HLA type was relevant to the analysis, because carriage of CMV infection together with the matching HLA type was indicated by public TCR beta signatures. What the authors observed across the whole study: The ex vivo response was dominated by HLA-C-restricted CMV-specific TCR beta clonotypes, and the single most frequent clonotype in two of eight donors was supplied by these HLA-C-restricted clonotypes. In both this cohort and an independent cohort of 350 or so donors, the cumulative frequency of public TCR beta family members distinguished carriers of CMV infection plus the relevant HLA type.

This clonotype has just a few counts. What this receptor recognizes is not known. No base-level quality is on record; no much larger clone is a single base apart. Unmatched junction bases come to 5, with V trimmed by 4 bases and J by 3 bases. Sequences MGHRA (CDR1) and YSYEKL (CDR2) are obtained from the germline V gene. From the cysteine through the phenylalanine, the CDR3 covers 16 amino acids. Only the CDR3 part of the read is kept: 48 bases, read in frame from the first base. TCRdb lists the instrument as Illumina HiSeq 1500. TCRdb redid the processing of the public reads, applying fastp at Q25 and MiXCR, and retained in-frame beta chains. Under each unique CDR3 protein, matching rows form one entry showing the most common genes and DNA. Here the sample has about 600,000 distinct CDR3 sequences; 20% to 25% occur a single time. Of the sample, roughly 8% is held by the ten largest clones.

Recombination linked TRBV4-1 to TRBJ2-2; a stretch of 10 junction bases matches TRBD2. The source is a human donor in good health (CMV status not recorded). Some clones in this sample may be carry-over from other donors' samples. Input material: CD8+ T cells from PBMCs. The CDR3 reads as follows: CASSRRLAGDTGELFF. The nucleotide sequence reads as follows: TGCGCCAGCAGCCGGCGGCTAGCGGGGGACACCGGGGAGCTGTTTTTT.